The source of this TCR beta chain is a study of blood T cell repertoires in COVID-19. Produced via immunoSEQ multiplex PCR; TCRdb's table is partial and in-frame only. Of about 300,000 clones in the sample, around 92% are singletons; the top ten hold 2.5% to 3%. Participants came from around 25 US areas, aged about 18 to 100 years. The trim removed 8 bases at V and 4 bases at J, leaving 6 bases unmatched. Germline CDR1 and CDR2: ENHRY and SYGVKD. The CDR3 has 13 residues. The source material was PBMCs or T cells enriched from blood (not recorded which). The V call is TRBV10-3, the J call TRBJ1-1; 8 bases align to TRBD1. This clonotype was obtained from a woman between 50 and 59 years old who had been exposed to COVID-19. CDR3 region: CAIGDRPGTEAFF. The CDR3 bases are TGTGCCATCGGGGACAGGCCCGGCACTGAAGCTTTCTTT.